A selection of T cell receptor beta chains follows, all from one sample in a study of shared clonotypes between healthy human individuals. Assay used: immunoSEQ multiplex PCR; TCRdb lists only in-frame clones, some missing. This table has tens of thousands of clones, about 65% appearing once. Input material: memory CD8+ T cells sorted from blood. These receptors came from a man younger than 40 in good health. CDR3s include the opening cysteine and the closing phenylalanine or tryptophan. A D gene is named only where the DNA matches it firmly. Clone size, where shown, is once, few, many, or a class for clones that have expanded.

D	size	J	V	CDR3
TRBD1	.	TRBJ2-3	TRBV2	CASFTGGGSTDTQYF
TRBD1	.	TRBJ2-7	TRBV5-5	CASSFSLGDRGYEQYF
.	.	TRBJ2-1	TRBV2	CASSLENNEQFF
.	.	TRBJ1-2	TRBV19	CASSISFREDYGYTF
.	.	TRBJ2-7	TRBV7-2	CASSLGSTAGYEQYF
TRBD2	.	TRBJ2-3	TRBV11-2	CASSRTTLAGVTDTQYF
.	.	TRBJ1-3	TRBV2	CASSEEDSSGNTIYF
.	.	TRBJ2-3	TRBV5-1	CASKTQAGTNTQYF
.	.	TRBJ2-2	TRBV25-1	CASSDQRRDTGELFF
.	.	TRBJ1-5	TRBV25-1	CASSAQGERQPQHF
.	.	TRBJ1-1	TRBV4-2	CASSQDRHHTEAFF
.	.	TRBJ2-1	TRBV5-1	CASSSGPEYNEQFF
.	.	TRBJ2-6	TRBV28	CASSFLDYTSGANVLTF
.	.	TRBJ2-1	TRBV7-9	CASSPILGEQFF
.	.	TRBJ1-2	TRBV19	CASRSGGYTF
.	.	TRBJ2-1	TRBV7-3	CASSDIGTIKQFF
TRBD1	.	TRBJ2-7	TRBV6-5	CASNDRGPHEQYF
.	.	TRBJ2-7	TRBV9	CASSVGAGGEQYF
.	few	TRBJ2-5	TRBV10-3	CAISEVGGQETQYF
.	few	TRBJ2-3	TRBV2	CASRDIADTQYF
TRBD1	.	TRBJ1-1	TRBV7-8	CASSVTPGQGARFTEAFF
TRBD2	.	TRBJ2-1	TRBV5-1	CASSLVGPSGHEQFF
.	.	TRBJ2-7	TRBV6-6	CASSYSRGYEQYF
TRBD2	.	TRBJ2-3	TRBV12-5	CASGLGLTSGFTDTQYF
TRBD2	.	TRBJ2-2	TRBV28	CASSGLANTGELFF
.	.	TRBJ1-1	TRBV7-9	CASSQDRVANTEAFF
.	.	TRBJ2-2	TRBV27	CASSPGPIREKDTGELFF
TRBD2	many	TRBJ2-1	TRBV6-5	CASSYLGLAENNEQFF
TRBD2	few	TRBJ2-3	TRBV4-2	CASSPTAGGGTDTQYF
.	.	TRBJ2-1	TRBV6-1	CASSGTGGYNEQFF
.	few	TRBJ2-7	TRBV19	CALYEQYF
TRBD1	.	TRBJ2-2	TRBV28	CASSSGQGDTGELFF
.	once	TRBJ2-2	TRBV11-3	CASSHLTTGTRTGELFF
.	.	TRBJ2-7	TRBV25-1	CASSENGERNEQYF
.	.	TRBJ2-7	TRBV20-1	CSVGYKEYF
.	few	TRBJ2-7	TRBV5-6	CASSLGVGVYEQYF
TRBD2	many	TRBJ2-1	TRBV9	CASKPGTSGDNEQFF
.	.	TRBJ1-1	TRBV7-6	CASSLKGAATNTEAFF
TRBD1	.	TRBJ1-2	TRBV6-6	CASNQVGTGDLSYTF
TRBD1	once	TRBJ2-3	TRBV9	CASSDQGAERDTQYF
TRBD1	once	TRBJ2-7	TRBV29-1	CSVEHTGGSSYEQYF
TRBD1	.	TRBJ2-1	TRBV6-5	CASSFRDRAVGNEQFF
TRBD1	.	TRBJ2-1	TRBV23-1	CASSQTGYNEQFF
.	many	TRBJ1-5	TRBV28	CASSPLRNQPQHF
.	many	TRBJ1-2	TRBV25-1	CASSDSGNGYTF
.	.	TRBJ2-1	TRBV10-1	CASSESLPLSEQFF
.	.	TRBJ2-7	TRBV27	CASSLSNDAYEQYF
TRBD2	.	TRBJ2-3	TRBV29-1	CSVDSGGRSTDTQYF
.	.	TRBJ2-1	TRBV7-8	CASSPLPKVASEQFF